Sequencing of this T cell receptor (beta chain) was carried out in a study of CD8+CD57+ T cells in acquired aplastic anemia (dated by TCRdb to 2016 to 2018). Broadly, across the study: On average, sorted CD4+ and CD8+ cells yielded 3 to 4 ug of extracted DNA, with a range of roughly 0.18 to 30 ug. CD8+CD57+ expansion was defined as a frequency above the mean frequency observed in healthy subjects.

Patients chosen for sequencing had shown expansion of CD8+CD57+ cells by flow cytometry. All patients had severe acquired aplastic anemia diagnosed by International Study of Aplastic Anemia and Agranulocytosis and Camitta criteria. Patients had received no therapy at the time of blood sampling. TCR repertoires of sorted CD4+ and CD8+ blood T cells from severe aplastic anemia patients and healthy subjects were deep-sequenced in the study. In the USA, patient enrollment took place under clinicaltrials.gov protocols 00001620, 01623167, 00001397, 00071045, 00081523 and 00961064. Ficoll-Paque density gradient centrifugation was used to isolate peripheral blood mononuclear cells. CD4+ and CD8+ T cells were sorted by FACS or magnetic beads before DNA extraction. CDR1 and CDR2 were assigned from the germline V gene (reference sequence) as DFQATT and SNEGSKA. The CDR3 spans 14 residues, from the cysteine through the phenylalanine. Of all the DNA, just the CDR3 is kept, 42 bases in frame from base 1. V is pruned by 2 bases and J by 5 bases, leaving 3 bases of the junction without a gene match.

In its sample, this clonotype was seen many times. The clone's antigen remains unknown. Base qualities are not provided; no much larger clone lies one nucleotide away. Genomic DNA served as template for TCR beta VDJ combination and CDR3 sequence profiling. An Illumina HiSeq 2000 was used for TCR repertoire sequencing. On the authors' methods: Repertoire assessment relied on Simpson's diversity index, CDR3 size and DJ length profiles, and TRBV/TRBJ rearrangement plots. The most abundant DNA sequence in the deep sequencing data was taken as the immunodominant clone. CDR3 amino acid sequences were checked for sharing across subjects and were also compared against the VDJdb database and published repertoires. In-frame beta chains were kept once TCRdb had trimmed the public reads at Q25 with fastp and called clones with MiXCR. Each CDR3 protein appears once, grouped with its most common genes and DNA. The V and J calls and clone size are TCRdb's, not the authors'. This sample gives fewer than 200,000 distinct CDR3 sequences in total; approximately 48% of them show up just once. Approximately 12% of the sample rests with the top ten.

Overall study outcomes, separate from this receptor: Roughly 30 CD8+ CDR3 sequences were shared between patients and controls but appeared highly expressed in patients and within their immunodominant clones. No significant difference in CD8+ Simpson's diversity was found between patients and healthy controls (P=0.060).

The sequence links TRBV20-1 to TRBJ1-4; TRBD1 lines up with 9 middle nucleotides. The TCR was taken from a human donor with aplastic anemia. The sample consisted of sorted CD4+, CD8+, or CD8+CD57+ T cells (not recorded which) from PBMCs. This receptor has the CDR3 CSARKQGANEKLFF. The sequenced DNA: TGCAGTGCTAGAAAACAGGGGGCGAATGAAAAACTGTTTTTT.